The rows below give T cell receptor beta chains drawn from one sample of a study of T cell repertoires in cytomegalovirus infection. TCRdb re-called the reads through MiXCR, storing one row per CDR3 protein. The table includes approximately 990,000 distinct CDR3 sequences, approximately 33% detected once. These receptors' antigens are unknown. This sample comprised cultured CD8+ T cells from PBMCs, obtained from culture after CMV antigen stimulation. These receptors originate from a human donor in good health (CMV status not recorded). Some clones in this sample may be carry-over from other donors' samples. Each CDR3 is given with its conserved first and last residue. D genes are given only for firm matches. Size is omitted from some rows. Given values are once, few, many or a class for expanded clones.

j_call clone_size v_call d_call cdr3_aa cdr3_nt
TRBJ2-2 . TRBV29-1 . CSVVGLGVTGELFF TGCAGCGTTGTTGGGCTAGGGGTCACCGGGGAGCTGTTTTTT
TRBJ1-3 . TRBV7-9 TRBD1 CASSFPGQGSGNTIYF TGTGCCAGCAGCTTCCCGGGACAGGGCTCTGGAAACACCATATATTTT
TRBJ2-5 few TRBV6-2/TRBV6-3 . CASSYSLETYRAAETQYF TGTGCCAGCAGTTACTCACTCGAGACTTACCGGGCCGCAGAGACCCAGTACTTC
TRBJ1-1 . TRBV6-5 . CASSYFPTGREVEAFF TGTGCCAGCAGTTACTTCCCTACAGGGCGAGAGGTTGAAGCTTTCTTT
TRBJ1-2 many TRBV7-2 . CASSLERQNGYTF TGTGCCAGCAGCTTAGAAAGACAGAATGGCTACACCTTC
TRBJ2-1 . TRBV14 . CASSQVRGRTYNEQFF TGTGCCAGCAGCCAAGTCCGGGGGCGGACCTACAATGAGCAGTTCTTC
TRBJ2-5 . TRBV6-1 . CASSEAPRYRETQYF TGTGCCAGCAGTGAAGCACCTAGATATAGAGAGACCCAGTACTTC
TRBJ2-1 many TRBV7-2 TRBD1 CASSSGTGGINEQFF TGTGCCAGCAGCTCCGGGACAGGGGGTATCAATGAGCAGTTCTTC
TRBJ1-5 . TRBV24-1 . CATRGGGEAQHF TGTGCCACCCGGGGGGGTGGAGAAGCCCAGCATTTT
TRBJ1-5 . TRBV6-6 TRBD1 CASSYSNHNTLTGGGEPQHF TGTGCCAGCAGTTACTCGAATCATAATACCCTGACAGGGGGTGGTGAGCCCCAGCATTTT
TRBJ1-3 . TRBV28 TRBD1 CASGGTGRGNTIYF TGTGCCAGCGGCGGGACAGGGAGAGGGAACACCATATATTTT
TRBJ1-6 few TRBV15 . CATSTKTGNSPLHF TGTGCCACCAGCACCAAAACAGGGAATTCACCCCTCCACTTT
TRBJ2-1 . TRBV18 . CASSPEIASSYNEQFF TGTGCCAGCTCACCAGAAATTGCGAGCTCCTACAATGAGCAGTTCTTC
TRBJ1-4 . TRBV15 TRBD1 CATTRNRGLNEKLFF TGTGCCACCACCCGGAACAGGGGCCTTAATGAAAAACTGTTTTTT
TRBJ1-4 . TRBV12-3/TRBV12-4 . CASSFPPGPSREKLFF TGTGCCAGCAGTTTCCCCCCTGGTCCAAGTAGGGAAAAACTGTTTTTT
TRBJ1-1 . TRBV27 . CASSSLPRNTEAFF TGTGCCAGCAGTTCCCTACCCAGGAACACTGAAGCTTTCTTT
TRBJ2-1 few TRBV15 . CATTGGEGAYNEQFF TGTGCCACCACCGGCGGGGAGGGGGCCTACAATGAGCAGTTCTTC
TRBJ1-4 . TRBV2 . CASGGRELFF TGTGCCAGCGGCGGACGGGAACTGTTTTTT
TRBJ2-2 . TRBV7-7 TRBD1 CASSWTGSGELFF TGTGCTAGCAGCTGGACAGGGTCCGGGGAGCTGTTTTTT